The rows below give T cell receptor beta chains drawn from one sample of a study of T cell repertoires in cytomegalovirus infection. TCRdb analysed the reads with MiXCR anew, one entry per CDR3 protein. The table records about 530,000 distinct CDR3 sequences, more than 20% of them present only once. Sequencing input: PBMCs. These receptors originate from a human donor in good health (CMV status not recorded). Some clones in this sample may be carry-over from other donors' samples. CDR3s include the opening cysteine and the closing phenylalanine or tryptophan. Fields, in order: CDR3 protein, J gene, clone size, V gene. Expanded clones are given a class, and other clones once, few, many or no size at all.

cdr3_aa: CASRPIVGEQFF
j_call: TRBJ2-1
clone_size: .
v_call: TRBV27

cdr3_aa: CATSDLSSGSYNEQFF
j_call: TRBJ2-1
clone_size: .
v_call: TRBV24-1

cdr3_aa: CASSLIREKLFF
j_call: TRBJ1-4
clone_size: few
v_call: TRBV12-3/TRBV12-4

cdr3_aa: CASSQGLAGFTGELFF
j_call: TRBJ2-2
clone_size: .
v_call: TRBV5-4

cdr3_aa: CASSPIAGTAKETQYF
j_call: TRBJ2-5
clone_size: few
v_call: TRBV6-6

cdr3_aa: CASSPGQGAHGYTF
j_call: TRBJ1-2
clone_size: many
v_call: TRBV7-2

cdr3_aa: CASSSGQGSIMDTEAFF
j_call: TRBJ1-1
clone_size: few
v_call: TRBV19

cdr3_aa: CASSLRGGGGTDTQYF
j_call: TRBJ2-3
clone_size: many
v_call: TRBV7-2

cdr3_aa: CASSREGLAGADEQFF
j_call: TRBJ2-1
clone_size: .
v_call: TRBV14

cdr3_aa: CASSIGAAQEGEAFF
j_call: TRBJ1-1
clone_size: .
v_call: TRBV19

cdr3_aa: CASSTRTAVGYGYTF
j_call: TRBJ1-2
clone_size: many
v_call: TRBV7-8

cdr3_aa: CASSLDARAGGNTIYF
j_call: TRBJ1-3
clone_size: many
v_call: TRBV7-2

cdr3_aa: CASGVLNTEAFF
j_call: TRBJ1-1
clone_size: few
v_call: TRBV28

cdr3_aa: CASSLMGAGGNTIYF
j_call: TRBJ1-3
clone_size: many
v_call: TRBV12-3/TRBV12-4

cdr3_aa: CASRGQGVYQPQHF
j_call: TRBJ1-5
clone_size: .
v_call: TRBV6-5

cdr3_aa: CSASGETQYF
j_call: TRBJ2-5
clone_size: few
v_call: TRBV20-1

cdr3_aa: CASSPRGLQWEQYF
j_call: TRBJ2-7
clone_size: .
v_call: TRBV27

cdr3_aa: CASWTSGSENEQFF
j_call: TRBJ2-1
clone_size: few
v_call: TRBV12-3/TRBV12-4

cdr3_aa: CASSLTGTWAYGYTF
j_call: TRBJ1-2
clone_size: .
v_call: TRBV14

cdr3_aa: CASSQDGQVGTDTQYF
j_call: TRBJ2-3
clone_size: .
v_call: TRBV4-1

cdr3_aa: CASSYPEGGYNEQFF
j_call: TRBJ2-1
clone_size: .
v_call: TRBV6-2/TRBV6-3

cdr3_aa: CASSPQVSGNTIYF
j_call: TRBJ1-3
clone_size: many
v_call: TRBV7-6

cdr3_aa: CASSEALSRTNYGYTF
j_call: TRBJ1-2
clone_size: .
v_call: TRBV6-1

cdr3_aa: CASSARVANTGELFF
j_call: TRBJ2-2
clone_size: .
v_call: TRBV2

cdr3_aa: CASSLNYYETSGISWEQFF
j_call: TRBJ2-1
clone_size: many
v_call: TRBV7-6

cdr3_aa: CASSLGTDEQFF
j_call: TRBJ2-1
clone_size: .
v_call: TRBV7-9

cdr3_aa: CASSDGQGLNTEAFF
j_call: TRBJ1-1
clone_size: .
v_call: TRBV6-2/TRBV6-3

cdr3_aa: CASSLGSGINTGELFF
j_call: TRBJ2-2
clone_size: few
v_call: TRBV7-6